A selection of T cell receptor beta chains follows, all from one sample in a study of blood T cells in healthy people across ages. TCRdb recomputed calls from the 5' RACE reads with MiXCR, one row per CDR3 protein. In the table there are approximately 1.5 million distinct CDR3 sequences, about 35% of which are singletons. The specimen sequenced was blood. Receptors originate from a woman aged 30 to 39 in good health. Each CDR3 is given with its conserved first and last residue. The D gene is left open where the match is weak. Rows may omit the clone size; those that give it use once, few, many or a size class.

V gene	clone size	J gene	D gene	CDR3 DNA	CDR3 protein
TRBV20-1	NA	TRBJ1-2	TRBD1	TGCAGTGCTAGAGCAACAGGGGCCGACTATGGCTACACCTTC	CSARATGADYGYTF
TRBV28	NA	TRBJ2-7	NA	TGTGCCAGCACACTGAGGGGGTACTACGAGCAGTACTTC	CASTLRGYYEQYF
TRBV5-1	few	TRBJ2-5	NA	TGCGCCAGCAGCGCTTCGACTGGGCTCCAAGAGACCCAGTACTTC	CASSASTGLQETQYF
TRBV20-1	NA	TRBJ2-7	NA	TGCGGTGCTAGTGCGCCTCTCTCCTACGAGCAGTACTTC	CGASAPLSYEQYF
TRBV6-1	NA	TRBJ1-2	TRBD1	TGTGCCAGCAGTGAACCACTTGGGGGGGACAGGGACGGCTACACCTTC	CASSEPLGGDRDGYTF
TRBV12-3/TRBV12-4	many	TRBJ2-7	NA	TGTGCCAGCAGGCCGGGGTCTGGATCCTACGAGCAGTACTTC	CASRPGSGSYEQYF
TRBV30	NA	TRBJ2-7	NA	TGTGCCTGGAGTTCACGGACCTACGAGCAGTACTTC	CAWSSRTYEQYF
TRBV6-2/TRBV6-3	NA	TRBJ1-2	TRBD1	TGTGCCAGCAGTCTAATACCCGGAGGGACAGAATCTAACTATGGCTACACCTTC	CASSLIPGGTESNYGYTF
TRBV11-2	NA	TRBJ2-7	TRBD1	TGTGCCAGCAGCTTTCCGGGACAGGACCCTAACTACGAGCAGTACTTC	CASSFPGQDPNYEQYF
TRBV20-1	NA	TRBJ2-6	NA	TGCAGTGCCAGGCCAGGGGGGAGCTCTGGGGCCAACGTCCCGACTTTC	CSARPGGSSGANVPTF
TRBV4-2	few	TRBJ2-7	NA	TGTGCCAGCAGCCAACGCTCGGGATCCTCCTACGAGCAGTACTTC	CASSQRSGSSYEQYF
TRBV6-5	NA	TRBJ2-1	NA	TGTGCCAGCAGTCCGGGGTCGGGGGATCCCGATGAGCAGTTCTTC	CASSPGSGDPDEQFF
TRBV7-2	NA	TRBJ2-7	NA	TGTGCCAGCACCCAGAGGGCAGGGGCCTCCTACGAGCAGTACTTC	CASTQRAGASYEQYF
TRBV4-1	NA	TRBJ1-1	TRBD1	TGCGCCAGCAGCCGCCAGAGGACAGGGGACACTGAAGCTTTCTTT	CASSRQRTGDTEAFF
TRBV29-1	many	TRBJ2-7	NA	TGCAGCGTTGAGGGCGCGATAAGGTACGAGCAGTACTTC	CSVEGAIRYEQYF
TRBV5-1	NA	TRBJ2-1	NA	TGCGCCAGCAGAGCTTTGAGCGGAGACAATGAGCAGTTCTTC	CASRALSGDNEQFF
TRBV7-2	few	TRBJ2-3	NA	TGTGCCAGCAGCTTAGAAGGCACCAACACAGATACGCAGTATTTT	CASSLEGTNTDTQYF
TRBV3-1	NA	TRBJ2-1	TRBD2	TGTGCCAGCAGACAAGTGGGGGGGACTAGGGGCAATGAGCAGTTCTTC	CASRQVGGTRGNEQFF
TRBV12-3/TRBV12-4	NA	TRBJ2-1	NA	TGTGCCAGCAGTTTGGGTCATGAGCAGGTCTTC	CASSLGHEQVF
TRBV28	NA	TRBJ2-1	TRBD2	TGTGCCAGCAGTTCTCCCGGACTAGCGGGAGCCTACAATGAGCAGTTCTTC	CASSSPGLAGAYNEQFF
TRBV20-1	few	TRBJ2-4	NA	TGCAGTGCTAGAGAAAACTCCCCTACCAAAAACATTCAGTACTTC	CSARENSPTKNIQYF
TRBV6-5	NA	TRBJ2-5	TRBD2	TGTGCCAGCAGCCTCAGCGGGAGGGTCAAAGAGACCCAGTACTTC	CASSLSGRVKETQYF
TRBV6-1	NA	TRBJ2-5	NA	TGTGCCAGCAGTGAAGCAAGGGCCTCGACCCAGTACTTC	CASSEARASTQYF
TRBV20-1	NA	TRBJ2-1	NA	TGCAGTGCTAGAGTATTGAATAAAGGCTTTGAGCAGTTCTTC	CSARVLNKGFEQFF
TRBV20-1	NA	TRBJ2-2	TRBD1	TGCAGTGCTAGAGGGCAGGGGGCTGACACCGGGGAGCTGTTTTTT	CSARGQGADTGELFF
TRBV28	NA	TRBJ2-7	NA	TGTGCCAGCACGGCAGGGGGGTTAGACGAGCAGTACTTC	CASTAGGLDEQYF
TRBV15	NA	TRBJ1-5	TRBD1	TGTGCCACCAGCAGAGATAGGGGGCACCAGCCCCAGCATTTT	CATSRDRGHQPQHF
TRBV7-3	NA	TRBJ2-7	TRBD1	TGTGCCAGCAGCAACCCGGGACAGGGTGGAGAGCAGTACTTC	CASSNPGQGGEQYF
TRBV28	NA	TRBJ1-3	NA	TGTGCCAGCACCGAAGCGGGGGCTGGAAACACCATATATTTT	CASTEAGAGNTIYF
TRBV12-3/TRBV12-4	NA	TRBJ2-3	NA	TGTGCCAGCGGTTCTGTGGATCGAGATACGCAGTATTTT	CASGSVDRDTQYF
TRBV7-9	NA	TRBJ1-2	NA	TGTGCCAGCCTTCCTTTGGGGAATGGCTACACCTTC	CASLPLGNGYTF
TRBV9	few	TRBJ1-4	TRBD1	TGTGCCAGCAGCGTAGGTCAGGGGGCGCCGGAAAAACTGTTTTTT	CASSVGQGAPEKLFF
TRBV12-3/TRBV12-4	many	TRBJ2-5	TRBD1	TGTGCCAGCAGTTCATACAGGGGGCAGGGAGAGACCCAGTACTTC	CASSSYRGQGETQYF
TRBV27	NA	TRBJ2-1	TRBD1	TGTGCCAGCAGTTTATCGGGGACAGGGGTCGGTGAGCAGTTCTTC	CASSLSGTGVGEQFF
TRBV7-8	many	TRBJ1-4	NA	TGTGCCAGCAGCTTTAAGGGCTTAACTAATGAAAAACTGTTTTTT	CASSFKGLTNEKLFF
TRBV9	NA	TRBJ2-5	NA	TGTGCCAGCAGCACCGACGGGGGTGGGGAGACCCAGTACTTC	CASSTDGGGETQYF
TRBV3-1	NA	TRBJ2-3	NA	TGTGCCAGCAGCCCTAGACCGGGGGCGCGCTCAGATACGCAGTATTTT	CASSPRPGARSDTQYF
TRBV7-2	NA	TRBJ2-1	NA	TGTGCCAGCAGCTCAGGCGGGCAAGAGACCCAGTTCTTC	CASSSGGQETQFF
TRBV3-1	NA	TRBJ2-2	TRBD2	TGTGCCAGCAGCCAAACTAGCGGGGGCACCGGGGAGCGGTTTTTT	CASSQTSGGTGERFF
TRBV5-6	NA	TRBJ2-7	TRBD1	TGTGCCAGCAGCTTTACGTCTGGACAGGGCGATGAAAGGCAGTACTTC	CASSFTSGQGDERQYF
TRBV15	many	TRBJ2-7	NA	TGTGCCACCAGTAGCGCAGAAGGGATTCTCTCCTACGAGCAGTACTTC	CATSSAEGILSYEQYF
TRBV29-1	few	TRBJ1-1	NA	TGCAGCGTTGCCAGGGTAATAACTGAAGCTTTCTTT	CSVARVITEAFF
TRBV4-1	NA	TRBJ2-2	NA	TGCGCCAGCAGCCTCCCGGTGGGGGGGCTTGGCGGGGAGCTGTTTTTT	CASSLPVGGLGGELFF
TRBV29-1	many	TRBJ2-1	NA	TGCAGCGTCGGAATAAACAGCCTGGAGCAGTTCTTC	CSVGINSLEQFF
TRBV14	NA	TRBJ1-2	NA	TGTGCCAGCAGCCAAACACTAGGACAGACGCGGTCTCGCGGCTACACCTTC	CASSQTLGQTRSRGYTF
TRBV20-1	NA	TRBJ2-3	NA	TGCAGTGCTAGGTCTGGCGTTAGCACAGATACGCAGTATTTT	CSARSGVSTDTQYF
TRBV3-1	many	TRBJ2-1	NA	TGTGCCAGCAGCCAAGATATAATTAGGGGGGGCTCCTACAATGAGCAGTTCTTC	CASSQDIIRGGSYNEQFF
TRBV4-1	few	TRBJ1-5	TRBD1	TGCGCCAGCAGCCAATTTCATGTAGGACAGGGTTATCAGCCCCAGCATTTT	CASSQFHVGQGYQPQHF